These T cell receptor beta chains were read from a single sample in a study of blood T cell repertoires in COVID-19. Assay used: immunoSEQ multiplex PCR; TCRdb lists only in-frame clones, some missing. The sample yields 120,000 to 150,000 clones, roughly 84% seen once. The sample consisted of PBMCs or T cells enriched from blood (not recorded which). The receptors derive from a woman in her fifties or sixties who had been exposed to COVID-19. Each CDR3 is given with its conserved first and last residue. Each record gives: V gene, clone size, D gene, J gene, CDR3 protein, CDR3 DNA. The D gene is left open where the match is weak. Clone size, where shown, is once, few, many, or a class for clones that have expanded.

V gene: TRBV6-5; clone size: -; D gene: TRBD1; J gene: TRBJ1-1; CDR3 protein: CASSPRGLNTEAFF; CDR3 DNA: TGTGCCAGCAGTCCCAGGGGGTTGAACACTGAAGCTTTCTTT
V gene: TRBV19; clone size: -; D gene: TRBD2; J gene: TRBJ2-7; CDR3 protein: CASSIPGSGTYEQYF; CDR3 DNA: TGTGCCAGTAGTATCCCCGGTAGCGGGACCTACGAGCAGTACTTC
V gene: TRBV7-8; clone size: -; D gene: TRBD1; J gene: TRBJ2-7; CDR3 protein: CASSPRQGDGQYF; CDR3 DNA: TGTGCCAGCAGCCCGAGACAGGGTGATGGGCAGTACTTC
V gene: TRBV4-2; clone size: -; D gene: TRBD2; J gene: TRBJ2-3; CDR3 protein: CASSQGLAGGLEDTQYF; CDR3 DNA: TGTGCCAGCAGCCAAGGACTAGCGGGGGGCTTAGAAGATACGCAGTATTTT
V gene: TRBV6-4; clone size: -; D gene: -; J gene: TRBJ2-2; CDR3 protein: CASSGHFTGELFF; CDR3 DNA: TGTGCCAGCAGCGGACACTTCACCGGGGAGCTGTTTTTT
V gene: TRBV9; clone size: many; D gene: TRBD1; J gene: TRBJ1-5; CDR3 protein: CASSKEGQLNQPQHF; CDR3 DNA: TGTGCCAGCAGCAAAGAGGGACAGCTGAATCAGCCCCAGCATTTT
V gene: TRBV14; clone size: -; D gene: -; J gene: TRBJ1-1; CDR3 protein: CASSQVRGGTEAFF; CDR3 DNA: TGTGCCAGCAGCCAAGTCAGGGGTGGGACTGAAGCTTTCTTT
V gene: TRBV6-5; clone size: once; D gene: -; J gene: TRBJ2-7; CDR3 protein: CASSPEVAYEQYF; CDR3 DNA: TGTGCCAGCAGCCCAGAGGTCGCCTACGAGCAGTACTTC
V gene: TRBV4-3; clone size: -; D gene: -; J gene: TRBJ1-6; CDR3 protein: CASSQDRQVNSPLHF; CDR3 DNA: TGCGCCAGCAGCCAAGATCGACAGGTTAATTCACCCCTCCACTTT
V gene: TRBV6-1; clone size: -; D gene: -; J gene: TRBJ2-3; CDR3 protein: CASSEGYRSSSTDTQYF; CDR3 DNA: TGTGCCAGCAGTGAGGGGTACAGGAGTTCCTCCACAGATACGCAGTATTTT
V gene: TRBV20-1; clone size: many; D gene: TRBD1; J gene: TRBJ1-1; CDR3 protein: CSASRGQGNTEAFF; CDR3 DNA: TGCAGTGCTAGTAGAGGACAGGGGAACACTGAAGCTTTCTTT
V gene: TRBV3-1/TRBV3-2; clone size: once; D gene: TRBD2; J gene: TRBJ2-3; CDR3 protein: CASSPNPQSSGGGEEYF; CDR3 DNA: TGTGCCAGCAGCCCCAATCCACAATCCAGCGGGGGGGGAGAGGAGTATTTT
V gene: TRBV11-2; clone size: -; D gene: -; J gene: TRBJ1-1; CDR3 protein: CASSPRYEAFF; CDR3 DNA: TGTGCCAGCAGCCCCAGATATGAAGCTTTCTTT
V gene: TRBV9; clone size: -; D gene: TRBD2; J gene: TRBJ2-1; CDR3 protein: CASSVVAGGDEQFF; CDR3 DNA: TGTGCCAGCAGCGTGGTAGCGGGGGGCGATGAGCAGTTCTTC
V gene: TRBV12-3/TRBV12-4; clone size: -; D gene: -; J gene: TRBJ1-5; CDR3 protein: CASSQGGNQPQHF; CDR3 DNA: TGTGCCAGCAGTCAGGGTGGCAATCAGCCCCAGCATTTT
V gene: TRBV27; clone size: -; D gene: TRBD2; J gene: TRBJ2-2; CDR3 protein: CASSLFASGSYTGELFF; CDR3 DNA: TGTGCCAGCAGTTTATTTGCTAGCGGGAGTTATACCGGGGAGCTGTTTTTT
V gene: TRBV5-4; clone size: -; D gene: TRBD1; J gene: TRBJ2-5; CDR3 protein: CASSLTGGHVETQYF; CDR3 DNA: TGTGCCAGCAGCTTGACAGGGGGCCACGTCGAGACCCAGTACTTC
V gene: TRBV4-3; clone size: -; D gene: TRBD2; J gene: TRBJ2-2; CDR3 protein: CASSLERGYTGELFF; CDR3 DNA: TGCGCCAGCAGCCTTGAGCGGGGATACACCGGGGAGCTGTTTTTT
V gene: TRBV5-1; clone size: -; D gene: TRBD1; J gene: TRBJ1-2; CDR3 protein: CASSLTGGGLDGYTF; CDR3 DNA: TGCGCCAGCAGCTTAACAGGGGGCGGTCTTGATGGCTACACCTTC